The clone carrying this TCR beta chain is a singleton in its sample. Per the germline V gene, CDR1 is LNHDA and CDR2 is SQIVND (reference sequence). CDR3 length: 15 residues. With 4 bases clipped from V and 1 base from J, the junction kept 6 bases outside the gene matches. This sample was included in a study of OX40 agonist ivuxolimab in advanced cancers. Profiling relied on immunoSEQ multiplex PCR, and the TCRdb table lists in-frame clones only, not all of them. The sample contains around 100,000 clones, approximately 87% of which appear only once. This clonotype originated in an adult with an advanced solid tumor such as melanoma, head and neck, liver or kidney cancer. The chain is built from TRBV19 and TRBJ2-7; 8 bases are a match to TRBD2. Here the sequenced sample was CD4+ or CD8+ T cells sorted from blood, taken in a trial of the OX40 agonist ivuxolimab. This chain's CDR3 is CASSTTSATSYEQYF. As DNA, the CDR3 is TGTGCCAGTAGTACGACTAGCGCAACATCCTACGAGCAGTACTTC. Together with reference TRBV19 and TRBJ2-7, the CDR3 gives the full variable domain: DGGITQSPKYLFRKEGQNVTLSCEQNLNHDAMYWYRQDPGQGLRLIYYSQIVNDFQKGDIAEGYSVSREKKESFPLTVTSAQKNPTAFYLCASSTTSATSYEQYFGPGTRLTVT.